The 20 T cell receptor beta chains presented below share a single source sample, sequenced in a study of shared clonotypes between healthy human individuals. Method: immunoSEQ multiplex PCR; TCRdb's copy keeps in-frame clones and lacks some. The sample holds 90,000 to 120,000 clones, 68% seen once. Sequenced sample: memory CD8+ T cells sorted from blood. Specified subset: CD45RO+ cells pooled with CCR7-negative TemRA cells. All receptors derive from a woman younger than 45 in good health.

In its sample, this clone was seen many times. The J gene is TRBJ2-5, the V gene TRBV4-2, with 13 bases lining up with TRBD2. The V and J ends lost 0 bases and 11 bases, in that order; junction bases with no gene match: 9. The germline CDR1 and CDR2 sequences are LGHNA and YNFKEQ. CDR3 length equals 16 residues. The CDR3 loop is CASSQDQLAGGREQYF. As DNA, the CDR3 is TGTGCCAGCAGCCAAGATCAACTAGCGGGAGGGCGGGAGCAGTACTTC.

The rearrangement links TRBV10-3 to TRBJ2-6; no reliable D call. Deletions cut 4 bases from V and 1 base from J, with 5 bases between. The CDR3 spans 14 residues. Germline assignment: CDR1 ENHRY and CDR2 SYGVKD. The CDR3 DNA follows: TGTGCCATCAGTGCACGATCTGGGGCCAACGTCCTGACTTTC. Protein: CAISARSGANVLTF.

V usage is TRBV19 and J usage is TRBJ1-2, with a tentative D call TRBD1 (6 bases). Trimming took off 6 bases at V and 2 bases at J, with 10 bases between the two ends. CDR1 and CDR2 from the germline V gene are LNHDA and SQIVND (reference sequence). This CDR3 is built from 13 residues. The CDR3 nucleotides are TGTGCCAGTAGCGGACAGCGGAACTATGGCTACACCTTC. Translation gives CASSGQRNYGYTF.

The V and J genes are TRBV30 and TRBJ2-1; D not certain. From germline, CDR1 is GTSNPN and CDR2 SVGIG (reference sequence). V lost 8 bases to trimming and J lost 3 bases, with 11 bases between them. The CDR3 is made up of 12 amino acids. The CDR3 is CAHDTIYNEQFF. The DNA for the CDR3 is TGTGCCCATGATACGATCTACAATGAGCAGTTCTTC. The full variable domain, rest sourced from reference TRBV30 and TRBJ2-1, is SQTIHQWPATLVQPVGSPLSLECTVEGTSNPNLYWYRQAAGRGLQLLFYSVGIGQISSEVPQNLSASRPQDRQFILSSKKLLLSDSGFYLCAHDTIYNEQFFGPGTRLTVL.

The rearrangement uses TRBV4-2 and TRBJ1-3; D perhaps matches TRBD1 (6 bases). V lost 1 base, J lost 0 bases, and 22 bases lay in between. This CDR3 contains 20 residues. Germline V gives CDR1 LGHNA, CDR2 YNFKEQ. The CDR3 loop reads CASSQASIAGTLNSGNTIYF. CDR3 in DNA: TGTGCCAGCAGCCAAGCGAGTATTGCAGGGACATTAAACTCTGGAAACACCATATATTTT.

This chain uses TRBV25-1 with TRBJ2-7, with TRBD2 matching over 12 bases. J was trimmed by 6 bases and V by 4 bases; bases with no gene match: 4. Germline-derived CDR1 and CDR2 are MGHDK and SYGVNS. The CDR3 covers 14 residues. The CDR3 nucleotides read TGTGCCAGCAGTGCCGGGACTAGCGGGTTCGAGCAGTACTTC. It specifies CASSAGTSGFEQYF.

This clone was picked up a small number of times. This chain joins TRBV5-1 and TRBJ2-7; the D is unclear. The CDR3 runs 12 residues. Between the trimmed V and J ends, which lost 7 bases and 1 base, there was a span of 9 bases. Germline values: CDR1 SGHRS, CDR2 YFSETQ. The CDR3 bases are TGCGCCAGCGGAGACCCTTCCTACGAGCAGTACTTC. Translation: CASGDPSYEQYF.

J is TRBJ2-1 and V is TRBV28; D call uncertain. The CDR3 totals 10 residues. V gave up 3 bases and J gave up 9 bases, with 3 bases separating them. Germline V CDR1 and CDR2: MDHEN, SYDVKM. Here the CDR3 DNA reads TGTGCCAGCAGTTTTATTGAGCAGTTCTTC. It encodes CASSFIEQFF.

V and J are TRBV29-1 and TRBJ2-1; D is perhaps TRBD1 or TRBD2 (5 bases each). CDR1 is SQVTM, CDR2 ANQGSEA, per germline. The germline V and J ends were trimmed by 7 bases and 4 bases, with 17 bases remaining between them. The CDR3 runs 14 residues. CDR3: CSGDRGYGYNEQFF. In DNA form, the CDR3 reads TGCAGCGGTGACAGAGGGTATGGATACAATGAGCAGTTCTTC.

This chain connects TRBV28 to TRBJ1-4; D unresolved. The CDR3 runs 16 residues. Trimming shortened V by 6 bases and J by 0 bases, and 14 bases separated the two germline ends. The V gene's germline CDR1 is MDHEN and CDR2 SYDVKM. CDR3 in DNA: TGTGCCAGCAGCCTCGTGGACGGTGCAACTAATGAAAAACTGTTTTTT. Its protein product is CASSLVDGATNEKLFF.

The table lists this clone with many counts. This chain joins TRBV28 and TRBJ1-3; D gene uncertain. The germline V gene has CDR1 MDHEN and CDR2 SYDVKM. V was shortened by 2 bases and J by 0 bases, with 11 bases between the two germline ends. The CDR3 length is 16 residues. The CDR3: CASSLRSTYSGNTIYF. The CDR3 DNA reads TGTGCCAGCAGTTTACGGTCTACCTACTCTGGAAACACCATATATTTT.

Regarding this clone: One end of the junction varies from germline; a read error may be responsible. V usage is TRBV7-3 and J usage is TRBJ2-5; a possible D gene is TRBD2 (5 bases). The end of the DNA aligns better with TRBJ2-7, so the J call may be wrong. The CDR3 is made up of 15 amino acids. Germline CDR1 and CDR2: SGHTA and FQGTGA. The CDR3 DNA reads TGCGCCAGCAGCCAAGGTGGAGCGGCGGGCTACGAGCAGTACTTC. Its translation is CASSQGGAAGYEQYF.

This clone has just one count. This chain uses TRBV7-8 with TRBJ2-3; the match to TRBD2 covers 11 bases. The J segment lost 4 bases and the V segment lost 1 base, leaving 7 bases of the junction unmatched. Germline CDR1 is SGHVS and CDR2 is FQNEAQ. CDR3 length equals 17 residues. CDR3 residues: CASSLEVAGGRADTQYF. The CDR3 region has the DNA TGTGCCAGCAGCTTAGAGGTAGCGGGAGGGCGGGCAGATACGCAGTATTTT.

The chain uses TRBV5-8 and TRBJ2-1, with D perhaps TRBD1 (5 bases). Looked up from germline, CDR1 is SGHTS and CDR2 is YDEGEE. The length of the CDR3 is 16 residues. The V end lost 4 bases, the J end lost 1 base, and 15 bases lay between the germline ends. In nucleotides, the CDR3 is TGTGCCAGCAGCCAAGAAGTATCAGGGTCCTACAATGAGCAGTTCTTC. It yields the protein CASSQEVSGSYNEQFF.

The V and J genes are TRBV4-2 and TRBJ2-7; D is perhaps TRBD1 or TRBD2 (5 bases each). The CDR3 has 16 residues. Germline loops: CDR1 LGHNA, CDR2 YNFKEQ. V was pared by 1 base and J by 0 bases, with 13 bases between. Here the CDR3 DNA reads TGTGCCAGCAGCCAAGGATTCCGGGACCCCTCCTACGAGCAGTACTTC. Residues: CASSQGFRDPSYEQYF.

The V gene is TRBV28, the J gene TRBJ2-7; D is ambiguous. Germline CDR1 MDHEN, CDR2 SYDVKM. The CDR3 loop spans 14 amino acids. Trimming removed 2 bases at V and 3 bases at J, with 11 bases between. The CDR3 DNA reads as TGTGCCAGCAGTTTAAGAGGTTTACGCTACGAGCAGTACTTC. This sequence encodes CASSLRGLRYEQYF.

Only a few counts were recorded for this clone. The chain carries TRBV6-5 and TRBJ1-1; D is unresolved. Germline V gives CDR1 MNHEY, CDR2 SVGAGI. V dropped 11 bases and J dropped 6 bases, with 13 bases sitting between them. This CDR3 contains 11 residues. This chain's CDR3 is CAGRDGAEAFF. The DNA for the CDR3 is TGTGCCGGACGGGATGGGGCTGAAGCTTTCTTT.

The chain has TRBV5-1 and TRBJ2-2, with 12 bases lining up with TRBD1. Looked up from germline, CDR1 is SGHRS and CDR2 is YFSETQ. The CDR3 extends over 18 amino acids. V trimming: 6 bases; J trimming: 5 bases; junction bases outside the gene matches: 14. CDR3: CASKVGQGAQLDTGELFF. CDR3 DNA: TGCGCCAGCAAAGTGGGACAGGGGGCGCAATTGGATACCGGGGAGCTGTTTTTT.

The rearrangement links TRBV6-6 to TRBJ2-7; 7 nucleotides agree with TRBD2. Germline V gene sequence: CDR1 MNHNY, CDR2 SVGAGI (reference sequence). The ends lost 5 bases at V and 3 bases at J; junction bases unmatched: 10. The CDR3 has 15 residues. CDR3 in DNA: TGTGCCAGCAGTCACCGGACTAGTCACCTCTACGAGCAGTACTTC. It specifies CASSHRTSHLYEQYF.

This clone was seen a few times. This chain links TRBV12-5 with TRBJ2-1, with 11 positions matching TRBD1. This CDR3 is 15 amino acids long. V was pared by 4 bases and J by 6 bases, with 5 bases of the junction left unmatched. CDR1 and CDR2 (germline): LGHNT, FRNRAP. This CDR3 reads CASGSGTGGGNEQFF. The CDR3 bases are TGTGCTAGTGGTTCTGGGACAGGGGGAGGCAATGAGCAGTTCTTC.